These T cell receptor beta chains were read from a single sample in a study of T-cell reconstitution after alpha-beta-depleted transplantation in children. TCRdb recomputed calls from the PCR reads with MiXCR, one row per CDR3 protein. The sample has approximately 220,000 distinct CDR3 sequences, around a sixth seen once. The sequencing used PBMCs, mostly from graft donor cells, collected 360 days after TCRalphabeta/CD19-depleted stem cell transplant. These receptors all stem from a male patient aged 2-9 years who had a stem cell transplant for acute lymphoblastic leukemia, so the T cells may come from the graft donor. Both conserved end residues are trimmed from each CDR3. Some rows have no size entry. The others give once, few or many, or a class for an expanded clone.

>TRBV7-9|TRBJ1-2|many
ASSSGTGIYGYT
>TRBV7-2|TRBJ2-1|NA
ASSLFVNEQF
>TRBV3-1|TRBJ2-1|NA
ASSQVLFADWAVEEQF
>TRBV5-1|TRBJ1-3|few
ASSQASWKKY
>TRBV7-2|TRBJ2-6|NA
ASSFSGGSGANVLT
>TRBV20-1|TRBJ2-1|NA
VVGGQGADEQF
>TRBV4-3|TRBJ2-6|NA
ASNQGYPPGANVLT
>TRBV11-2|TRBJ2-1|few
ASSSLSDEQF
>TRBV7-8|TRBJ2-2|few
ASSTDRGLSGELF
>TRBV28|TRBJ1-1|NA
ASSLRAQRRSKNTEAF
>TRBV15|TRBJ2-3|NA
ATSWDRDTDTQY
>TRBV20-1|TRBJ1-2|NA
SASQGRANYGYT
>TRBV11-2|TRBJ2-7|NA
ASSLGQVTYEQY
>TRBV4-3|TRBJ2-7|NA
ASSQAPGQPDKQY
>TRBV29-1|TRBJ1-1|many
SVGDRLIMNTEAF
>TRBV11-2|TRBJ2-3|few
ASRLDGSGRSSTDTQY
>TRBV10-3|TRBJ1-5|once
AISESMDSYSNQPQH
>TRBV9|TRBJ2-7|NA
ASSPRGTEYEQY
>TRBV7-9|TRBJ1-5|NA
ASSLSNNQPQH
>TRBV20-1|TRBJ2-3|NA
SARSKTSGGGTQY
>TRBV7-9|TRBJ2-7|few
ASSLVRPLDEQY
>TRBV4-3|TRBJ1-1|few
ASSHATGGTEAF
>TRBV11-2|TRBJ2-3|NA
ASSLVPLGSGGIEDTQY
>TRBV20-1|TRBJ1-4|many
SARRGEKLF
>TRBV12-3/TRBV12-4|TRBJ2-1|few
ASSRPGGMGQF
>TRBV4-3|TRBJ2-1|NA
ASSQDLLAGAPYNEQF
>TRBV13|TRBJ2-7|many
ASSLAGQGLPEQY
>TRBV6-2/TRBV6-3|TRBJ2-7|NA
ASSWTGAEVGEQY
>TRBV6-5|TRBJ2-7|many
ASSYGLVYEQY
>TRBV5-1|TRBJ2-7|NA
ASTSGLNYEQY
>TRBV12-3/TRBV12-4|TRBJ1-4|few
ASSLRREKLF
>TRBV4-1|TRBJ1-4|NA
ASSQEYGEKLF
>TRBV10-1|TRBJ2-3|NA
ASRAGGDTDTQY
>TRBV12-3/TRBV12-4|TRBJ2-2|NA
ASGPSGASGELF
>TRBV5-1|TRBJ1-2|few
ASSFNRDYGYT
>TRBV5-6|TRBJ2-1|NA
ASSESGGGYNEQF
>TRBV10-2|TRBJ2-7|few
ASTPGQFYEQY
>TRBV18|TRBJ2-7|NA
ASSPPTGTYEQY
>TRBV3-2|TRBJ1-5|few
ASSQWKKLSNQPQH
>TRBV12-3/TRBV12-4|TRBJ1-4|NA
ASSERPGQGKKLF
>TRBV5-1|TRBJ2-7|NA
ASSPHRDFGDEQY
>TRBV27|TRBJ2-2|NA
ASSFYEGGTTGELF
>TRBV7-7|TRBJ2-5|NA
ASSLGQGIGETQY
>TRBV5-1|TRBJ2-5|NA
ASSLDGREETQY
>TRBV5-1|TRBJ2-7|NA
ASSINQNTYEQY
>TRBV12-3/TRBV12-4|TRBJ1-2|few
ASTPTGLRGYT
>TRBV18|TRBJ2-7|NA
ASSLSGPYEQY
>TRBV14|TRBJ2-1|NA
ASSQEGLPLNEQF
>TRBV10-2|TRBJ2-7|many
ASRVAGTTKDEEQY
>TRBV14|TRBJ1-3|NA
ASSQDRGRAGNTIY